This entry lists 30 T cell receptor beta chains sequenced from one sample in a study of molecular identifiers for immune sequencing clone quantification (dated by TCRdb to about 2018). The protocol used for the library was PCR. Sequencing instrument: Illumina HiSeq 4000. Starting from the raw public reads, TCRdb applied fastp trimming at Q25, assembled clones with MiXCR and retained in-frame beta chains. One record per CDR3 amino acid sequence lists the most common genes and DNA. Counted in this sample were 250,000 to 400,000 distinct CDR3 sequences; 20% to 25% of them appeared once. The ten top clones hold approximately 0.85% of the sample. Source material: naive CD8+ T cells from blood, with Jurkat cell RNA spiked in. The cell subset or site label here, explained by the study, means: FACS-sorted CD8+CD4-CCR7+CD45RA+ naive T cells. The receptors shown here come from a human donor in good health. Some libraries in this study had Jurkat cell RNA spiked in.

This clonotype has at least ten counts. The chain is built from TRBV5-1 and TRBJ2-3; 16 bases map to TRBD2. CDR3 length: 18 residues. CDR1 is SGHRS, CDR2 YFSETQ, per germline. V lost 6 bases and J lost 4; bases outside the gene matches: 11. CDR3 loop: CASTGLAGGPGGPDTQYF. CDR3 bases: TGCGCCAGCACGGGACTAGCGGGGGGGCCGGGGGGACCAGATACGCAGTATTTT.

There are many counts of this clonotype. The CDR3 region is CASYSRVVGDAPVYEQFF. CDR3 coding DNA: TGTGCCAGCTATAGTCGCGTCGTGGGGGACGCGCCCGTTTATGAGCAGTTCTTC. The chain carries TRBV6-5 and TRBJ2-1; D may correspond to TRBD1 or TRBD2 (5 bases each). CDR1 and CDR2 from the germline V gene are MNHEY and SVGAGI. The V end was cut by 8 bases, the J end by 8 bases, with 31 bases between. The CDR3 is 18 amino acids.

As regards this clonotype: This may be a read error, as it is one base from a much larger clone. The chain carries TRBV19 and TRBJ2-5; 10 bases align to TRBD2. CDR1 LNHDA and CDR2 SQIVND come from the germline V gene (reference sequence). The CDR3 is 15 amino acids. The CDR3 loop is CTSSASGGNQETQYF. The CDR3 DNA follows: TGTACCAGTAGTGCTAGCGGGGGTAACCAAGAGACCCAGTACTTC.

In its sample, this clonotype was seen many times. The chain is built from TRBV27 and TRBJ2-1, with TRBD2 matching 10 bases. The J segment lost 1 base and the V segment lost 2 bases, leaving 5 bases of the junction unmatched. This CDR3 is built from 17 residues. In germline, CDR1 is MNHEY, CDR2 SMNVEV (reference sequence). The CDR3 nucleotides are TGTGCCAGCAGTTTAAGCAGCGGGGGGGCTTCCTACAATGAGCAGTTCTTC. Protein sequence: CASSLSSGGASYNEQFF.

The sample holds many counts of this clonotype. The chain is built from TRBV28 and TRBJ2-1; 7 bases line up with TRBD2. The germline CDR1 and CDR2 sequences are MDHEN and SYDVKM. The CDR3 contains 13 residues. The V and J ends lost 10 bases and 8 bases, in that order; junction bases with no gene match: 11. CDR3 in amino acids: CATSRLGGDEQFF. DNA for the CDR3: TGTGCCACCTCTCGCTTGGGGGGGGATGAGCAGTTCTTC.

This clonotype appeared a few times. V and J are TRBV30 and TRBJ2-6, with 10 nucleotides matching TRBD1. CDR3 size: 18 residues. Trimming cost V 7 bases and J 1 base; bases outside gene matches: 13. Germline loops: CDR1 GTSNPN, CDR2 SVGIG (reference sequence). The CDR3 sequence is CALPTGTGAFSGANVLTF. DNA for the CDR3: TGTGCCTTACCGACCGGGACAGGGGCTTTTTCTGGGGCCAACGTCCTGACTTTC.

This clonotype was found many times. V and J are TRBV7-2 and TRBJ1-5; D gene uncertain. The germline CDR1 and CDR2 sequences are SGHTA and FQGNSA. The ends were cut back, 5 bases at V and 0 bases at J, with 8 bases in the middle. CDR3 length: 14 amino acids. DNA of the CDR3: TGTGCCAGCAGCCTACCTTATAGCAATCAGCCCCAGCATTTT. It yields the protein CASSLPYSNQPQHF.

On this clonotype itself: A much larger clone differs by one base, so this may be a read error. This chain connects TRBV4-3 to TRBJ2-5; 7 bases line up with TRBD1. V lost 4 bases, J lost 2 bases, and 7 bases stayed unmatched. This CDR3 region has 15 residues. The germline gives CDR1 LGHNA, CDR2 YSLEER. The CDR3 sequence: CASSRLDRPQETQYF. The CDR3 coding sequence is TGCGCCAGCAGCCGGCTGGACAGGCCTCAAGAGACCCAGTACTTC.

This clonotype was counted many times. The V and J genes are TRBV6-5 and TRBJ2-7; 7 positions agree with TRBD1. The CDR3 sequence is 13 residues long. Trimming removed 5 bases from V and 4 bases from J; junction bases left unmatched: 5. The germline V gene encodes CDR1 MNHEY and CDR2 SVGAGI. CDR3 sequence: CASSQDRKYEQYF. CDR3 in DNA: TGTGCCAGCAGTCAGGACAGGAAATACGAGCAGTACTTC.

With respect to this clonotype: This sequence may be a read error, since a much larger clone differs from it by one base. The V gene is TRBV7-9, the J gene TRBJ2-3, with D possibly matching TRBD2 (6 bases). There are 15 residues in the CDR3. The germline CDR1 and CDR2 sequences are SEHNR and FQNEAQ (reference sequence). Trimming cost V 5 bases and J 1 base, with 13 bases left between them. The CDR3 reads CASSAEGGGTDTQYF. CDR3 sequence (DNA): TGTGCCAGCAGCGCAGAGGGCGGGGGCACAGATACGCAGTATTTT.

In its sample, this clonotype was seen a few times. This chain links TRBV12-3 or TRBV12-4 with TRBJ1-4, with TRBD1 matching 11 bases. The junction had 5 bases not matched to a gene; V was cut back by 5 bases and J by 3 bases. CDR3 length: 16 amino acids. CDR3: CASSPGQGAPNEKLFF. The DNA of the CDR3 is TGTGCCAGCAGTCCCGGACAGGGGGCACCTAATGAAAAACTGTTTTTT.

Comment on this clonotype: This sequence may be a read error, since a much larger clone differs from it by one base. Here the CDR3 omits its conserved ending phenylalanine or tryptophan, so a read error is the likely source. This chain joins TRBV20-1 and TRBJ2-5, with unresolved D. This CDR3 has 13 residues. Trimming cost V 0 bases and J 5 bases, with 10 bases left between them. CDR1 DFQATT and CDR2 SNEGSKA come from the germline V gene (reference sequence). Here the CDR3 reads CSAREWGYETQYV. The CDR3 bases are TGCAGTGCTAGAGAATGGGGTTACGAGACCCAGTACGTC.

The chain has TRBV20-1 and TRBJ1-2; D is ambiguous. CDR3 length equals 13 residues. Trimming removed 6 bases at V and 0 bases at J, with 11 bases between. Germline values: CDR1 DFQATT, CDR2 SNEGSKA (reference sequence). CDR3 loop: CSAVPRTNYGYTF. The CDR3 DNA sequence: TGCAGTGCCGTGCCAAGGACTAACTATGGCTACACCTTC.

In this sample, this clonotype turned up many times. This chain links TRBV12-3 or TRBV12-4 with TRBJ2-3; 14 positions match TRBD2. This CDR3 comprises 18 residues. V trimming: 6 bases; J trimming: 2 bases; junction bases outside the gene matches: 10. CDR3 nucleotides: TGTGCCAGCAGCCCAGGGACTAGCGGGAGTATCTTCACAGATACGCAGTATTTT. Encoded protein: CASSPGTSGSIFTDTQYF.

The sample holds a few counts of this clonotype. This chain joins TRBV11-2 and TRBJ2-7, with 9 bases that match TRBD1. CDR1 and CDR2 from the germline V gene are SGHAT and FQNNGV. CDR3 size: 15 residues. The V gene end was trimmed by 6 bases and the J gene end by 3 bases; junction bases not matched to a gene: 9. CDR3 nucleotides: TGTGCCAGCAGTTTTACCGGGACAGGGTACTACGAGCAGTACTTC. The encoded protein is CASSFTGTGYYEQYF.

This clonotype occurred many times. The rearrangement uses TRBV5-6 and TRBJ1-2, with unresolved D. The CDR3 contains 12 residues. V lost 4 bases to trimming and J lost 7 bases, with 11 bases between them. The germline V gene has CDR1 SGHDT and CDR2 YYEEEE. CDR3 loop: CASSKDQFGYTF. The DNA for the CDR3 is TGTGCCAGCAGCAAGGACCAGTTTGGCTACACCTTC.

This clonotype was observed at least ten times. This chain joins TRBV6-5 and TRBJ2-3, with 7 nucleotides matching TRBD1. CDR3 size: 14 residues. V lost 2 bases and J lost 4; bases outside the gene matches: 3. Looked up from germline, CDR1 is MNHEY and CDR2 is SVGAGI. Written as DNA, the CDR3 is TGTGCCAGCAGTTACACAGGGGCTTCAGATACGCAGTATTTT. The encoded protein is CASSYTGASDTQYF.

This clonotype has more than one count but fewer than ten. The chain carries TRBV9 and TRBJ2-7, with D tentatively TRBD1 or TRBD2 (5 bases each). This CDR3 has 16 residues. The V gene lost 0 bases and the J gene lost 0 bases, with 13 bases spanning the gap. The germline V gene has CDR1 SGDLS and CDR2 YYNGEE. The CDR3 DNA follows: TGTGCCAGCAGCGTAGGGCTCGGGGCAAGCTCCTACGAGCAGTACTTC. Its translation is CASSVGLGASSYEQYF.

In this sample, this clonotype turned up many times. DNA of the CDR3: TGCGCCAGCAGCCAAGATGTCGGGACTAGCGGGATGGATACGCAGTATTTT. Its protein is CASSQDVGTSGMDTQYF. The V and J genes are TRBV4-3 and TRBJ2-3; the match to TRBD2 covers 13 bases. Germline loops: CDR1 LGHNA, CDR2 YSLEER. V trimming: 0 bases; J trimming: 6 bases; junction bases outside the gene matches: 6. This CDR3 has 17 residues.

The sample holds many counts of this clonotype. The rearrangement links TRBV28 to TRBJ2-3, with a weak D call TRBD1 (6 bases). V lost 4 bases, J lost 1 base, and 21 bases lay in between. Germline-derived CDR1 and CDR2 are MDHEN and SYDVKM. The CDR3 spans 18 residues. The CDR3 nucleotides are TGTGCCAGCAGTTCCCGACAGGTTTCCTATCGACGCACAGATACGCAGTATTTT. Protein sequence: CASSSRQVSYRRTDTQYF.

This clonotype was counted at least ten times. The rearrangement uses TRBV29-1 and TRBJ2-1; possible D gene TRBD2, 5 bases. The ends were cut back, 4 bases at V and 3 bases at J, with 7 bases in the middle. This CDR3 contains 12 residues. The germline gives CDR1 SQVTM, CDR2 ANQGSEA. The CDR3 loop is CSVVGSYNEQFF. DNA of the CDR3: TGCAGCGTTGTAGGGAGCTACAATGAGCAGTTCTTC.

This clonotype was counted a single time. A much larger clone sits a single nucleotide away, making a read error possible. The V gene is TRBV4-3, the J gene TRBJ2-7; 8 positions agree with TRBD1. CDR3 size: 13 residues. V lost 2 bases to trimming and J lost 8 bases; unmatched junction nucleotides: 5. Germline loops: CDR1 LGHNA, CDR2 YSLEER. The CDR3 spells CASSQTDRGKQYF. Here the CDR3 DNA reads TGCGCCAGCAGCCAAACCGACAGGGGCAAGCAGTACTTC.

This clonotype was detected ten times or more. The gene calls are TRBV25-1 and TRBJ2-3; D assignment may be TRBD1 or TRBD2 (6 bases each). The CDR3 totals 15 residues. In germline, CDR1 is MGHDK, CDR2 SYGVNS. The V end lost 3 bases, the J end lost 10 bases, and 20 bases lay between the germline ends. The CDR3 loop is CASSERDINELAQYF. The CDR3 DNA is TGTGCCAGCAGTGAGCGGGACATCAATGAGTTAGCGCAGTATTTT.

The table lists this clonotype with many counts. The chain carries TRBV24-1 and TRBJ1-1; D ambiguous. The CDR3 has 15 amino acids. Germline V lookup: CDR1 KGHDR, CDR2 SFDVKD. V lost 5 bases to trimming and J lost 6 bases, with 18 bases between them. The CDR3: CATSGMDGVLAEAFF. CDR3 nucleotide sequence: TGTGCCACCAGTGGTATGGACGGGGTACTGGCTGAAGCTTTCTTT.

This clonotype showed up many times. The chain links TRBV7-2 to TRBJ2-4; D unresolved. Trimming pared 1 base from V and 2 bases from J, leaving 9 bases between. The CDR3 loop spans 15 amino acids. Germline V gives CDR1 SGHTA, CDR2 FQGNSA. The CDR3 region is CASSLVYGTKNIQYF. In nucleotides, the CDR3 is TGTGCCAGCAGCTTAGTATACGGAACCAAAAACATTCAGTACTTC.

This clonotype has a count of ten or more. The rearrangement uses TRBV12-3 or TRBV12-4 and TRBJ2-5, with 8 bases lining up with TRBD1. Losses at the gene ends were 2 bases for V and 4 bases for J; bases not matched to a gene: 12. The CDR3 is 17 amino acids. The CDR3 region is CASSLKGAGGDGETQYF. DNA for the CDR3: TGTGCCAGCAGTTTAAAGGGTGCAGGGGGCGACGGAGAGACCCAGTACTTC.

This clonotype was recorded only once. This sequence joins TRBV28 and TRBJ1-5, with D unclear. Germline V gives CDR1 MDHEN, CDR2 SYDVKM. V gave up 3 bases and J gave up 3 bases, with 27 bases separating them. The CDR3 length is 20 residues. Here the CDR3 reads CASSFPSTAQPLPFNQPQHF. CDR3 nucleotide sequence: TGTGCCAGCAGTTTCCCATCGACTGCCCAGCCCCTTCCCTTCAATCAGCCCCAGCATTTT. Combining the CDR3 with reference TRBV28 and TRBJ1-5 gives the whole variable domain DVKVTQSSRYLVKRTGEKVFLECVQDMDHENMFWYRQDPGLGLRLIYFSYDVKMKEKGDIPEGYSVSREKKERFSLILESASTNQTSMYLCASSFPSTAQPLPFNQPQHFGDGTRLSIL.

This clonotype turned up a few times. The genes are TRBV30 and TRBJ1-1, with TRBD1 matching over 8 bases. Per germline, CDR1 GTSNPN and CDR2 SVGIG (reference sequence). The V and J ends lost 5 bases and 4 bases, in that order; junction bases with no gene match: 9. CDR3 length: 14 residues. This chain's CDR3 is CAWLDRGGGTEAFF. CDR3 nucleotides: TGTGCCTGGCTCGACAGGGGTGGGGGCACTGAAGCTTTCTTT.

This clonotype was detected ten times or more. The CDR3 nucleotides read TGTGCCAGCAGCCCCCTGGGGGCGGCTCAAGAGACCCAGTACTTC. Translating gives CASSPLGAAQETQYF. The chain is built from TRBV7-3 and TRBJ2-5; perhaps TRBD1 as D (6 bases). V gave up 5 bases and J gave up 2 bases, with 15 bases separating them. This CDR3 has 15 amino acids. Germline CDR1 is SGHTA and CDR2 is FQGTGA.

The table lists this clonotype with a count of one. An end of the junction does not agree with germline; a read error may underlie this. The chain links TRBV12-3 or TRBV12-4 to TRBJ2-1; TRBD2 aligns across 10 bases. The CDR3 totals 14 residues. In DNA form, the CDR3 reads TGTGCCAGCAGCACCAGCGGGGGGGGCGATGAGCGGTTCTTC. Translation gives CASSTSGGGDERFF.